The clone carrying this T cell receptor (beta chain) is medium-sized in the sample. The sample originates from a study of OX40 agonist ivuxolimab in advanced cancers. Across the study: Head and neck, renal cell, melanoma or hepatocellular carcinoma were the cancers that dose-escalation patients had. The eligibility criteria allowed prior anti-PD-1, anti-PD-L1 or anti-CTLA-4 therapy, and around 40% had some.

This CDR3 contains 13 residues. V was cut by 4 bases and J by 4 bases, with 10 bases left in between. Germline V CDR1 and CDR2: LNHDA, SQIVND (reference sequence). Assay: immunoSEQ multiplex PCR; the TCRdb copy retains only in-frame clones and omits some. The sample includes tens of thousands of clones, about 87% seen only once; the top ten take approximately 11%. The TCR was taken from an adult with an advanced solid tumor such as melanoma, head and neck, liver or kidney cancer. The sequences come from CD4+ or CD8+ T cells sorted from blood, collected in a trial of the OX40 agonist ivuxolimab. This chain uses TRBV19 with TRBJ1-1; D ambiguous. The CDR3 reads CASSTSRSTEAFF. The CDR3 nucleotides are TGTGCCAGTAGTACCTCTAGAAGCACTGAAGCTTTCTTT.